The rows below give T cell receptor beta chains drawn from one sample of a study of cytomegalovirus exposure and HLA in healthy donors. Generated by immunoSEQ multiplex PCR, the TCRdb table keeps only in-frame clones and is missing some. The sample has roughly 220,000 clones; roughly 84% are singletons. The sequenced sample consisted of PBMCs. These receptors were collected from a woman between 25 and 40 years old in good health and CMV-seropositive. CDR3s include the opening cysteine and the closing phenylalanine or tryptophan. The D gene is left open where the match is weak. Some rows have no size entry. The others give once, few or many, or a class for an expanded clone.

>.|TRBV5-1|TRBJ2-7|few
TGCGCCAGCAGCTTGGCAGGGTTGTACGAGCAGTACTTC
CASSLAGLYEQYF
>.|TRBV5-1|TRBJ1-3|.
TGCGCCAGCAGCTTGGAGAACTCTGGAAACACCATATATTTT
CASSLENSGNTIYF
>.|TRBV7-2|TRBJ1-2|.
TGTGCCAGCAGCTTACTGTTCTGGGGCTACACCTTC
CASSLLFWGYTF
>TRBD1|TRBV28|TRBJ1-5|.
TGTGCCAGCAGTGCGGCGACAGGGGGCAATCAGCCCCAGCATTTT
CASSAATGGNQPQHF
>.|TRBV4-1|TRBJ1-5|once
TGCGCCAGCAGCCAAGATGAGGGGTACAGCAATCAGCCCCAGCATTTT
CASSQDEGYSNQPQHF
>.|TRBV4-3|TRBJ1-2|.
TGCGCCAGCAGCCAAGACATCAACTATGGCTACACCTTC
CASSQDINYGYTF
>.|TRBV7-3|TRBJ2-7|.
TGTGCCAGCAGCAAAGACAGCGGCTTAAGCTACGAGCAGTACTTC
CASSKDSGLSYEQYF
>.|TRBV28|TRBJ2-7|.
TGTGCCAGCAGCAATTTCGCGGGGCCCGAGCAGTACTTC
CASSNFAGPEQYF
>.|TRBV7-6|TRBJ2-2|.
TGTGCCAGCAGCTTAGTAGGGGAGCTGTTTTTT
CASSLVGELFF
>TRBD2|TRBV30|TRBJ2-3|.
TGTGCCTGGACTAGCGGGAGCCACACAGATACGCAGTATTTT
CAWTSGSHTDTQYF
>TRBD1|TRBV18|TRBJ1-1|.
TGTGCCAGCTCACCTGGACAGGGGAACACTGAAGCTTTCTTT
CASSPGQGNTEAFF
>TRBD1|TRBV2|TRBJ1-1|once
TGTGCCAGCAGTGGTTCAGGGGGCACTGAAGCTTTCTTT
CASSGSGGTEAFF
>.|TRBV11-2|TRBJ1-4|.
TGTGCCAGCAGCTTAGTGGCAGATAATGAAAAACTGTTTTTT
CASSLVADNEKLFF
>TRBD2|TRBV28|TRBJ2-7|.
TGTGCCAGCAGCCACACTAGCGTTAGCTCCTACGAGCAGTACTTC
CASSHTSVSSYEQYF
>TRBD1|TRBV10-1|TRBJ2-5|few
TGCGCCAGCAGTATGGACCCACAGGGGACACAAGAGACCCAGTACTTC
CASSMDPQGTQETQYF
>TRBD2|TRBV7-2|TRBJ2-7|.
TGTGCCAGCAGCTCAAGACTAGCGCTTTCCTACGAGCAGTACTTC
CASSSRLALSYEQYF
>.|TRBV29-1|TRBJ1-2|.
TGCAGCGGGAAGTTTACGTCCTATGGCTACACCTTC
CSGKFTSYGYTF
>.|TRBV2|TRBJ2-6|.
TGTGCCAGCGGGTGGGACGGACGAACTGGGGCCAACGTCCTGACTTTC
CASGWDGRTGANVLTF
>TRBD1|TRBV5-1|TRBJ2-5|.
TGCGCCAGCAGCTTCGGACAGGGCCAAGAGACCCAGTACTTC
CASSFGQGQETQYF
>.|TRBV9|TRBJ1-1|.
TGTGCCAGCAGCGTGTCCGGGACGGACATCACTGAAGCTTTCTTT
CASSVSGTDITEAFF
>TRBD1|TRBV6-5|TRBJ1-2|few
TGTGCCAGCTCTGGTATGGGACAGGGACAGGACACCTTC
CASSGMGQGQDTF
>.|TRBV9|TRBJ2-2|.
TGTGCCAGCAGCGTAGCCTGGACCGGGGAGCTGTTTTTT
CASSVAWTGELFF
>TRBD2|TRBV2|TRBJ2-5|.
TGTGCCAGCAGTGAAGGCTTGGGAGGGCCGTACTTC
CASSEGLGGPYF
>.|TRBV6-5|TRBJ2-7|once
TGTGCCAGCAGAGTAAAGGGGGTCAGGGGCTACGAGCAGTACTTC
CASRVKGVRGYEQYF
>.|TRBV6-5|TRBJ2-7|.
TGTGCCAGCACCTCAGGCGGGGCCTACGAGCAGTACTTC
CASTSGGAYEQYF
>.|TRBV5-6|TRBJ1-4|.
TGTGCCAGCAGCTTGGGGAGTCTTAATGAAAAACTGTTTTTT
CASSLGSLNEKLFF